Listed below are T cell receptor beta chains from one sample, sequenced in a study of blood T cell repertoires in COVID-19. Using immunoSEQ multiplex PCR, the repertoire was profiled, and TCRdb retains in-frame clones only, with some absent. This sample has about 40,000 clones, with roughly 88% found just once. Sequenced sample: peripheral blood. The receptors come from a man between 60 and 75 years old with active COVID-19. CDR3s include the opening cysteine and the closing phenylalanine or tryptophan. A D gene is named only where the DNA matches it firmly. Where a row states a size, it is once, few, many or the class of an expanded clone; other rows omit it.

>-|TRBV14|-|15|TRBJ2-7
CASSQVVGPSGEQYF
TGTGCCAGCAGCCAAGTTGTGGGCCCTTCAGGGGAGCAGTACTTC
>TRBD1|TRBV5-1|few|14|TRBJ1-2
CASSLGDSAGGYTF
TGCGCCAGCAGCTTGGGGGACAGTGCCGGGGGCTACACCTTC
>TRBD2|TRBV5-1|few|15|TRBJ2-7
CASSLGASGDYEQYF
TGCGCCAGCAGCTTGGGGGCTAGCGGGGACTACGAGCAGTACTTC
>-|TRBV29-1|-|12|TRBJ1-1
CSGTGMNTEAFF
TGCAGCGGAACAGGGATGAACACTGAAGCTTTCTTT
>-|TRBV10-3|-|16|TRBJ1-3
CAISPGLSFSGNTIYF
TGTGCCATCAGTCCGGGACTCAGCTTCTCTGGAAACACCATATATTTT
>TRBD2|TRBV11-2|-|17|TRBJ2-5
CASSLKFIAGDQETQYF
TGTGCCAGCAGCTTGAAATTTATAGCGGGAGATCAGGAGACCCAGTACTTC
>-|TRBV21-1|once|14|TRBJ1-2
CASSPRDRGVSYTF
TGTGCCAGCAGCCCCCGGGACAGGGGCGTAAGCTACACCTTC
>TRBD1|TRBV5-5|few|14|TRBJ1-4
CASSWTGGNEKLFF
TGTGCCAGCAGCTGGACAGGGGGAAATGAAAAACTGTTTTTT
>-|TRBV30|-|16|TRBJ1-1
CACSPRRLDRSGEAFF
TGTGCCTGCTCCCCCCGACGACTTGACAGGTCAGGTGAAGCTTTCTTT
>-|TRBV19|-|16|TRBJ2-4
CASSIPGRDFKNIQYF
TGTGCCAGTAGTATACCTGGCAGGGACTTCAAAAACATTCAGTACTTC
>-|TRBV14|once|15|TRBJ1-3
CASSLTGDSGNTIYF
TGTGCCAGCAGCCTGACAGGCGACTCTGGAAACACCATATATTTT
>-|TRBV18|once|14|TRBJ2-7
CASSPGQPSYEQYF
TGTGCCAGCTCACCAGGGCAGCCATCCTACGAGCAGTACTTC
>-|TRBV6-1|-|11|TRBJ1-2
CASSEVSGYTF
TGTGCCAGCAGTGAAGTGTCAGGCTACACCTTC
>-|TRBV11-2|-|16|TRBJ2-3
CASSLTPHTHTDTQYF
TGTGCCAGCAGCTTAACCCCTCATACACACACAGATACGCAGTATTTT